These T cell receptor beta chains were read from a single sample in a study of early T cells in non-severe SARS-CoV-2 infection. TCRdb re-analysed the 5' RACE reads in MiXCR, keeping a single row per CDR3 protein. The data show 55,000 to 75,000 distinct CDR3 sequences, approximately 5.9% seen once. The sequencing here drew on whole blood, taken at baseline. These receptors were collected from an adult who was a healthcare worker with PCR-confirmed SARS-CoV-2 infection or an uninfected control (not recorded which). The CDR3 runs from the conserved cysteine through the conserved F or W. Each record gives: V gene, J gene, D gene, clone size, CDR3 protein, CDR3 DNA. A D gene is named only where the DNA matches it firmly. A row's size may be missing; if present it is once, few, many or a size class.

V: TRBV28; J: TRBJ2-7; D: NA; size: many; CDR3: CASRLTGAISYEQYF; DNA: TGTGCCAGCAGGTTGACAGGAGCAATTTCCTACGAGCAGTACTTC
V: TRBV11-2; J: TRBJ2-1; D: NA; size: NA; CDR3: CASSLDRDSFYNEQFF; DNA: TGTGCCAGCAGCTTAGATCGCGACAGCTTCTACAATGAGCAGTTCTTC
V: TRBV20-1; J: TRBJ2-1; D: NA; size: many; CDR3: CSGSEGNEQFF; DNA: TGCAGTGGATCAGAGGGTAATGAGCAGTTCTTC
V: TRBV5-4; J: TRBJ2-3; D: TRBD2; size: many; CDR3: CASSPGASGVARDTQYF; DNA: TGTGCCAGCAGCCCAGGGGCTAGCGGGGTCGCACGGGATACGCAGTATTTT
V: TRBV7-2; J: TRBJ2-2; D: NA; size: NA; CDR3: CASSSSLTSLNTGELFF; DNA: TGTGCCAGCAGCTCAAGTCTCACTAGCCTGAACACCGGGGAGCTGTTTTTT
V: TRBV5-1; J: TRBJ2-5; D: TRBD1; size: once; CDR3: CASSSRDSPQETQYF; DNA: TGCGCCAGCAGCTCCCGGGACAGCCCTCAAGAGACCCAGTACTTC
V: TRBV6-6; J: TRBJ1-6; D: NA; size: few; CDR3: CASSYGANSPLHF; DNA: TGTGCCAGCAGTTACGGGGCCAATTCACCCCTCCACTTT
V: TRBV5-4; J: TRBJ2-3; D: NA; size: many; CDR3: CASSLAATGVTDTQYF; DNA: TGTGCCAGCAGCTTGGCTGCCACGGGGGTTACAGATACGCAGTATTTT
V: TRBV7-3; J: TRBJ2-1; D: TRBD1; size: many; CDR3: CASSLGTGSFNEQFF; DNA: TGTGCCAGCAGCTTAGGGACAGGGTCCTTCAATGAGCAGTTCTTC
V: TRBV11-3; J: TRBJ2-1; D: TRBD2; size: many; CDR3: CASSAEGLAGVREQFF; DNA: TGTGCCAGCAGCGCAGAAGGACTAGCGGGAGTCAGAGAGCAGTTCTTC
V: TRBV28; J: TRBJ1-1; D: TRBD1; size: NA; CDR3: CASSTTGVNTEAFF; DNA: TGTGCCAGCAGTACTACAGGGGTGAACACTGAAGCTTTCTTT
V: TRBV20-1; J: TRBJ2-3; D: TRBD2; size: many; CDR3: CSAKLAGVTDTQYF; DNA: TGCAGTGCAAAACTAGCGGGAGTCACAGATACGCAGTATTTT
V: TRBV28; J: TRBJ2-5; D: TRBD2; size: many; CDR3: CASSLSYGRAKTQYF; DNA: TGTGCCAGCAGTTTGTCGTACGGGAGGGCTAAGACCCAGTACTTC
V: TRBV7-9; J: TRBJ1-2; D: NA; size: many; CDR3: CASSLENYGYTF; DNA: TGTGCCAGCAGCTTAGAGAACTATGGCTACACCTTC
V: TRBV6-5; J: TRBJ1-2; D: NA; size: NA; CDR3: CASSYSSAQRGYGYTF; DNA: TGTGCCAGCAGTTACTCGTCTGCTCAGCGGGGCTATGGCTACACCTTC
V: TRBV20-1; J: TRBJ1-3; D: NA; size: many; CDR3: CSARVDGLSYYSGNTIYF; DNA: TGCAGTGCTAGAGTAGACGGACTATCCTACTACTCTGGAAACACCATATATTTT
V: TRBV7-6; J: TRBJ1-1; D: TRBD1; size: many; CDR3: CASSYGQGRLTFF; DNA: TGTGCCAGCAGTTACGGACAGGGGCGGTTAACTTTCTTT